The T cell receptor (beta chain) under discussion was sequenced for a study of blood T cells in healthy people across ages. Study findings and constraints: It was found that TCR beta diversity correlated strongly with the percentage of naive T cells. In long-lived donors, naive CD4+ cell counts and diversity exceeded those of aged donors.

On this clonotype itself: No antigen is known for it.

The CDR3 consists of 14 residues. Trimming took 4 bases from V and 3 from J; bases not matched to a gene: 4. Germline CDR1 and CDR2: DFQATT and SNEGSKA (reference sequence). The use of a sample-barcoded 5' primer and a J-beta primer mix characterized a second PCR of roughly 6 to 12 cycles. All cDNA molecules were each tagged by a template-switch adaptor with 12 random nucleotides. One entry per CDR3 protein, called by TCRdb with MiXCR from the 5' RACE reads. The profile covers about 970,000 distinct CDR3 sequences, with 51% appearing a single time and 20% to 25% taken by the ten largest. The rearrangement links TRBV20-1 to TRBJ2-4; 9 bases fit TRBD2. The sequenced sample consisted of blood. The source of this sequence is a woman aged 55 to 70 in good health. As DNA, the CDR3 is TGCAGTGCTACGCGGGGGGGCGGCAAAAACATTCAGTACTTC. It codes for CSATRGGGKNIQYF.